This TCR beta chain came from a study of blood T cell repertoires in COVID-19. Between the trimmed V and J ends, which lost 8 bases and 0 bases, there was a span of 10 bases. The germline V gene encodes CDR1 SNHLY and CDR2 FYNNEI. The CDR3 sequence is 13 residues long. The method was immunoSEQ multiplex PCR; TCRdb's version includes in-frame clones alone and lacks a portion of them. The repertoire holds about 400,000 clones, with more than 75% as singletons. The source material was PBMCs or T cells enriched from blood (not recorded which). The chain uses TRBV2 and TRBJ1-1, with unresolved D. This clonotype was obtained from a woman between 45 and 65 years old who had recovered from COVID-19. The CDR3 region has the DNA TGTGCCAGCGCTATTTATATGAACACTGAAGCTTTCTTT. It yields the protein CASAIYMNTEAFF.